This TCR beta chain was sequenced in a study of cytomegalovirus exposure and HLA in healthy donors. Study observations and caveats: The study put 150 to 200 TCR beta chains on its list as cytomegalovirus-associated.

Only in-frame clones appear in the TCRdb table, and some are missing; sequencing was by immunoSEQ multiplex PCR. The repertoire consists of about 120,000 clones, with roughly 88% occurring once and the leading ten covering about 6%. Points on this clone: What it binds is unknown.

Per the germline V gene, CDR1 is SGHRS and CDR2 is YFSETQ. V lost 8 bases, J lost 1 base, and 12 bases lay in between. The CDR3 consists of 13 residues. This receptor was identified in a woman in her late teens or twenties in good health and CMV-seropositive. What was sequenced was PBMCs. The chain combines TRBV5-1 with TRBJ2-5, with D perhaps TRBD2 (6 bases). The CDR3 spells CASGIGGQETQYF. In DNA, the CDR3 is TGCGCCAGTGGGATCGGGGGCCAAGAGACCCAGTACTTC.